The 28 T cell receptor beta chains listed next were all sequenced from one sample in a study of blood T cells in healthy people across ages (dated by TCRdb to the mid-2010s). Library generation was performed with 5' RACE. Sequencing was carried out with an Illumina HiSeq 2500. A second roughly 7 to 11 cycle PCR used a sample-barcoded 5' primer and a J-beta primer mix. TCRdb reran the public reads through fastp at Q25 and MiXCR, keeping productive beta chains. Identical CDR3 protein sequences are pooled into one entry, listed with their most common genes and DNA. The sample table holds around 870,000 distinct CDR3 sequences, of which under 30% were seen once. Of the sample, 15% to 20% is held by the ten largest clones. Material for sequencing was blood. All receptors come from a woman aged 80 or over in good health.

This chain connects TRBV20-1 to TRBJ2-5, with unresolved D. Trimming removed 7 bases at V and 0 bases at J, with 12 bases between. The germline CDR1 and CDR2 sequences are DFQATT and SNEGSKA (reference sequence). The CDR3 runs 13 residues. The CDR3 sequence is CSVSGLNQETQYF. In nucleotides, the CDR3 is TGCAGTGTCTCAGGCCTAAACCAAGAGACCCAGTACTTC.

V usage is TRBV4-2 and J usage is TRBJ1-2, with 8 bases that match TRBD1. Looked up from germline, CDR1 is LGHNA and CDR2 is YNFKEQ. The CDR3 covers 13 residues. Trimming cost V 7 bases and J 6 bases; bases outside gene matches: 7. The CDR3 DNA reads TGTGCCAGCAACCCTCAGGGGGCGGATGGCTACACCTTC. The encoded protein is CASNPQGADGYTF.

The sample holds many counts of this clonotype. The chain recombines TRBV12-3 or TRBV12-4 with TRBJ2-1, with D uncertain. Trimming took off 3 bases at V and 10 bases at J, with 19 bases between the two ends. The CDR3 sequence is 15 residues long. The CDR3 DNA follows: TGTGCCAGCAGTTTCAGTCCCTGGCGGCGGCGGGAGCAGTTCTTC. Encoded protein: CASSFSPWRRREQFF.

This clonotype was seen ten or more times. The CDR3 loop reads CATSSGGWKTQYF. In DNA, the CDR3 is TGTGCCACCAGCTCAGGGGGCTGGAAGACCCAGTACTTC. The rearrangement uses TRBV15 and TRBJ2-5, with 8 bases lining up with TRBD1. From germline, CDR1 is LNHNV and CDR2 YYDKDF (reference sequence). This CDR3 has 13 residues. With V trimmed by 5 bases and J by 6 bases, 5 bases remained unmatched.

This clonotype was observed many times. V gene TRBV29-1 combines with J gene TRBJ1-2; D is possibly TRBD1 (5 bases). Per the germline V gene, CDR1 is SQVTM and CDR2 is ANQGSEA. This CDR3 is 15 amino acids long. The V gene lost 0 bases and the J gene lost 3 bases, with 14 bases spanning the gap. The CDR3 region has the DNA TGCAGCGTTGAAGATTCGGACGGGGGTCACTATGGCTACACCTTC. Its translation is CSVEDSDGGHYGYTF.

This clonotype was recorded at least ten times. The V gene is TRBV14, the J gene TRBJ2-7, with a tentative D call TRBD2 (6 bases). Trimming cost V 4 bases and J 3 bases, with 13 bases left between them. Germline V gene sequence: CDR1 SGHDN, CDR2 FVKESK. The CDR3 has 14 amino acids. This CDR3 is CASSRQGGRYEQYF. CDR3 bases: TGTGCCAGCAGCCGCCAGGGAGGCCGCTACGAGCAGTACTTC.

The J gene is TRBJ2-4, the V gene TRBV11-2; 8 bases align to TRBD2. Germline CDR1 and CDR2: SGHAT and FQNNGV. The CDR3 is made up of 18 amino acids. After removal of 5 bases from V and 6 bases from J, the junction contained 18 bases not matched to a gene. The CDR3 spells CASSHTMLGGAGGNIQYF. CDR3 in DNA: TGTGCCAGCAGCCACACGATGCTCGGGGGGGCCGGAGGAAACATTCAGTACTTC.

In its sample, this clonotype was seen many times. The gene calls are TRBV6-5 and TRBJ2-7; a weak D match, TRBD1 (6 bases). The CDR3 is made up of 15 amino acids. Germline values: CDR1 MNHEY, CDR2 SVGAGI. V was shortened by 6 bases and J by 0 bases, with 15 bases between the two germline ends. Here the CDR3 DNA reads TGTGCCAGCAGCCTGGGGGCGCTTATCTCCTACGAGCAGTACTTC. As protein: CASSLGALISYEQYF.

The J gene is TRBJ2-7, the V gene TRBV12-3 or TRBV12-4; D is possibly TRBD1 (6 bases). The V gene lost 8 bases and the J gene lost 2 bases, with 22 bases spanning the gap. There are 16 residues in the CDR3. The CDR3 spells CASCRSRGDWTYEQYF. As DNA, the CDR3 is TGTGCCAGCTGTAGGTCCAGGGGCGACTGGACCTACGAGCAGTACTTC.

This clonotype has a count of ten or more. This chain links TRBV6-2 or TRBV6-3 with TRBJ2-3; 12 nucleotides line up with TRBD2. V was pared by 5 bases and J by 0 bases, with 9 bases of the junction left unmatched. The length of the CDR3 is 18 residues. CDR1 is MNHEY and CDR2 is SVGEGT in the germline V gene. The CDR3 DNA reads TGTGCCAGCAGTGAGCCGACTAGCGGGGGTCTCAGCACAGATACGCAGTATTTT. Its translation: CASSEPTSGGLSTDTQYF.

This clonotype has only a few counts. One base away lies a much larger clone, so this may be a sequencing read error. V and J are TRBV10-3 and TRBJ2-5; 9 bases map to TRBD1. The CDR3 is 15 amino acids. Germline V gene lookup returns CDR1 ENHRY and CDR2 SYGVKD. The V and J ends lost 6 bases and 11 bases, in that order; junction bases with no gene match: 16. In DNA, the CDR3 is TGTGCCATCAGGCCCGGGACAGGGTACTTGGATGAGCAGTACTTC. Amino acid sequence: CAIRPGTGYLDEQYF.

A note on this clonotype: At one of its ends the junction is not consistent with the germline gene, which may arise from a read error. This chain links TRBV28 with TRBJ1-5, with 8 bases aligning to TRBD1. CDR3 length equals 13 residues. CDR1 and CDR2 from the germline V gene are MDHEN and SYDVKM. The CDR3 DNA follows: TGTGCCTGCAGGGGGACAGGCTCTCAGCCCCAGCATTTT. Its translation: CACRGTGSQPQHF.

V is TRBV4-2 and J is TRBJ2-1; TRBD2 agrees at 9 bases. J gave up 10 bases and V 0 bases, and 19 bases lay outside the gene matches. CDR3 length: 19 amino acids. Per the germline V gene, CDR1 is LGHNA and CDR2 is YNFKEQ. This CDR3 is CASSQELVGAGGLPLEQFF. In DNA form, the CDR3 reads TGTGCCAGCAGCCAAGAACTAGTGGGAGCGGGGGGCCTTCCCCTCGAGCAGTTCTTC.

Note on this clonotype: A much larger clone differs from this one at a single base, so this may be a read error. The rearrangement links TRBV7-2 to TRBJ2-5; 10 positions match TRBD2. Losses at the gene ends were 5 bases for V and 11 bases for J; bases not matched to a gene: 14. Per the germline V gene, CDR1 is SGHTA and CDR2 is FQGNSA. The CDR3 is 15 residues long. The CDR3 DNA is TGTGCCAGCAGCGGTACTAGCGGGGCCCACAATGAGCAGTACTTC. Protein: CASSGTSGAHNEQYF.

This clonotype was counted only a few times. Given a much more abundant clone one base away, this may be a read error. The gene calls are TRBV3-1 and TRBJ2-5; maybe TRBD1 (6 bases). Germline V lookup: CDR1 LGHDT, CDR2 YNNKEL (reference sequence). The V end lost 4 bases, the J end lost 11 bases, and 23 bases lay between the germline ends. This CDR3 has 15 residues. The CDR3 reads CASSLLGPRDNEQYF. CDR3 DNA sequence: TGTGCCAGCAGCCTTTTGGGGCCTCGGGACAATGAGCAGTACTTC.

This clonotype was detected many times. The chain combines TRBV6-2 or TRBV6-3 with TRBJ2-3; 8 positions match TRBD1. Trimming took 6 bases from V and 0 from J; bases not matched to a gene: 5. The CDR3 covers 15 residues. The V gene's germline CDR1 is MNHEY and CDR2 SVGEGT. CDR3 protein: CASRATGASTDTQYF. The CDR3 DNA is TGTGCCAGCAGGGCGACAGGGGCTAGCACAGATACGCAGTATTTT.

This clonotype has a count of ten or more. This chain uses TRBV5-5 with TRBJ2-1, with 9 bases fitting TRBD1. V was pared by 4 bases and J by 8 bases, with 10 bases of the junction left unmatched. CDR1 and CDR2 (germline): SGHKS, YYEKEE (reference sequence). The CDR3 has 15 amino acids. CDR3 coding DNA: TGTGCCAGCAGCCCCGGGACAGGGAGGGGCGATGAGCAGTTCTTC. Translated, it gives CASSPGTGRGDEQFF. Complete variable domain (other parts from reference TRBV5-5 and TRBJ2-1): DAGVTQSPTHLIKTRGQQVTLRCSPISGHKSVSWYQQVLGQGPQFIFQYYEKEERGRGNFPDRFSARQFPNYSSELNVNALLLGDSALYLCASSPGTGRGDEQFFGPGTRLTVL.

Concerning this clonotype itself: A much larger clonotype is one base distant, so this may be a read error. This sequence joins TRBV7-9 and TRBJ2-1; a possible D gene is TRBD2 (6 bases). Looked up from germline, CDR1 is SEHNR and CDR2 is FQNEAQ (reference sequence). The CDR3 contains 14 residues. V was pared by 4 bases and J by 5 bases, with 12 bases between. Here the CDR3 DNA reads TGTGCCAGCAGCTGGTCCACTAGCAACAATGAGCAGTTCTTC. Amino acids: CASSWSTSNNEQFF.

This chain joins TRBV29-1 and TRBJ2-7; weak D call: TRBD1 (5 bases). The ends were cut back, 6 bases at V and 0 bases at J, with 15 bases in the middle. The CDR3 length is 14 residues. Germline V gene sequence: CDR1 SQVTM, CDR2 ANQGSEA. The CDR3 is CSVGMDTASYEQYF. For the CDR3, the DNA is TGCAGCGTGGGTATGGACACGGCCTCCTACGAGCAGTACTTC.

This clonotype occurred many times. This CDR3 reads CSAKTGSGANVLTF. The CDR3 nucleotides are TGCAGCGCCAAGACAGGCTCTGGGGCCAACGTCCTGACTTTC. V gene TRBV29-1 combines with J gene TRBJ2-6; tentatively, D is TRBD1 (6 bases). V lost 7 bases and J 0 bases, leaving 10 bases between the germline ends. The CDR3 is 14 amino acids. Per germline, CDR1 SQVTM and CDR2 ANQGSEA.

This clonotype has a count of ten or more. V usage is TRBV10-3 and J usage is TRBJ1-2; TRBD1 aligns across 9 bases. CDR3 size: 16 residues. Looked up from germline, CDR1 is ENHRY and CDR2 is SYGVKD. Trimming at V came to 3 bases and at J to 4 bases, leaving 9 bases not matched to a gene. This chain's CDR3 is CAISERSGQGGYGYTF. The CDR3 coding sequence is TGTGCCATCAGTGAACGATCGGGACAGGGAGGCTATGGCTACACCTTC.

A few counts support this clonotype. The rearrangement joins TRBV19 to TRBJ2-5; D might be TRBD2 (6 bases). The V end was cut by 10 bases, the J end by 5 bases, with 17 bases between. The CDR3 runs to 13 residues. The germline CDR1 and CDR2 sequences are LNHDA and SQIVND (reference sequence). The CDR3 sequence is CATAGRRAETQYF. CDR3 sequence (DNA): TGTGCCACTGCAGGGAGGCGGGCGGAGACCCAGTACTTC. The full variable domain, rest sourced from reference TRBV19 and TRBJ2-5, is DGGITQSPKYLFRKEGQNVTLSCEQNLNHDAMYWYRQDPGQGLRLIYYSQIVNDFQKGDIAEGYSVSREKKESFPLTVTSAQKNPTAFYLCATAGRRAETQYFGPGTRLLVL.

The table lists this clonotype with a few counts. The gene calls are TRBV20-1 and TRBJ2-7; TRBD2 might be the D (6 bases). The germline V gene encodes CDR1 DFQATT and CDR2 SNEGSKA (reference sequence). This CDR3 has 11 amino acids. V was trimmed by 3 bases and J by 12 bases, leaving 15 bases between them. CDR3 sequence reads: CSASPGTVMYF. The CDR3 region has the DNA TGCAGTGCTAGTCCCGGGACTGTGATGTACTTC.

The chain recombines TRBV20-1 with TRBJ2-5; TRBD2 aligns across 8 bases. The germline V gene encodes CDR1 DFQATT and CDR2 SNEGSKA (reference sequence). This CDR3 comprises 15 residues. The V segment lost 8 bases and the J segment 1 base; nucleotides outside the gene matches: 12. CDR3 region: CSPTLRLASQETQYF. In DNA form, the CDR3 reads TGCAGTCCAACTCTTCGACTAGCGAGCCAAGAGACCCAGTACTTC.

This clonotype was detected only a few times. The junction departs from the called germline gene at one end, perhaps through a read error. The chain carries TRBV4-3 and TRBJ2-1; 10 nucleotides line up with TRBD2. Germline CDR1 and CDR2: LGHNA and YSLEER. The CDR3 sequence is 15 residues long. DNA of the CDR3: TGCGCCAGCGGCCAAGGGCTAGCGGGGGATAGGGGGCAGTTCTTC. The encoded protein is CASGQGLAGDRGQFF.

This chain's CDR3 is CASSFPRQGGTYNEQYF. The CDR3 DNA reads as TGTGCCAGCAGCTTCCCGCGACAGGGTGGGACCTACAATGAGCAGTACTTC. The chain joins TRBV7-9 to TRBJ2-5; 7 bases line up with TRBD1. The V gene's germline CDR1 is SEHNR and CDR2 FQNEAQ (reference sequence). J gave up 11 bases and V 3 bases, and 21 bases lay outside the gene matches. The CDR3 runs 17 residues.

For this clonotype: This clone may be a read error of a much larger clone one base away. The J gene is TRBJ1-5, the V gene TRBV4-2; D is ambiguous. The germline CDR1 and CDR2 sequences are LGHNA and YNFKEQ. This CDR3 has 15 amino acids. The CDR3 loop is CASSQDLIILQLQHF. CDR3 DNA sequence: TGTGCCAGCAGCCAAGATCTAATCATCTTGCAGCTCCAGCATTTT.

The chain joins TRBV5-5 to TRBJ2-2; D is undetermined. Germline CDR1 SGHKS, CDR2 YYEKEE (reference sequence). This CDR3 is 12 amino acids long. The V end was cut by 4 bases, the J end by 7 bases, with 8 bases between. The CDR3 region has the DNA TGTGCCAGCAGCGCAGAAATCGGGGAGCTGTTTTTT. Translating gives CASSAEIGELFF.